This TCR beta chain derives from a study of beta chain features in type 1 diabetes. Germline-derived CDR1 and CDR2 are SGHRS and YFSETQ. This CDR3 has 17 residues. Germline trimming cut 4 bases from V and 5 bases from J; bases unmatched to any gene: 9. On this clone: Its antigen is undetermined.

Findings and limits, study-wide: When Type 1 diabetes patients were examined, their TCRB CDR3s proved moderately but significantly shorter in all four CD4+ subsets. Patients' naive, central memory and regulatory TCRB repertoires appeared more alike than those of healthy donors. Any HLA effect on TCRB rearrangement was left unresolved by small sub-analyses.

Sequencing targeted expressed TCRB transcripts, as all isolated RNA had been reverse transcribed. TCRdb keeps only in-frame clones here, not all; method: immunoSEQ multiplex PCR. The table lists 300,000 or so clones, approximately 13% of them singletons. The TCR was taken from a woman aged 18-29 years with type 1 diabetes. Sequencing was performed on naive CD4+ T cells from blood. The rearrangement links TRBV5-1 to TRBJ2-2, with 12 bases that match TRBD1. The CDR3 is CASSPRGQGAGTGELFF. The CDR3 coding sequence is TGCGCCAGCAGCCCCAGGGGACAGGGGGCTGGGACCGGGGAGCTGTTTTTT.